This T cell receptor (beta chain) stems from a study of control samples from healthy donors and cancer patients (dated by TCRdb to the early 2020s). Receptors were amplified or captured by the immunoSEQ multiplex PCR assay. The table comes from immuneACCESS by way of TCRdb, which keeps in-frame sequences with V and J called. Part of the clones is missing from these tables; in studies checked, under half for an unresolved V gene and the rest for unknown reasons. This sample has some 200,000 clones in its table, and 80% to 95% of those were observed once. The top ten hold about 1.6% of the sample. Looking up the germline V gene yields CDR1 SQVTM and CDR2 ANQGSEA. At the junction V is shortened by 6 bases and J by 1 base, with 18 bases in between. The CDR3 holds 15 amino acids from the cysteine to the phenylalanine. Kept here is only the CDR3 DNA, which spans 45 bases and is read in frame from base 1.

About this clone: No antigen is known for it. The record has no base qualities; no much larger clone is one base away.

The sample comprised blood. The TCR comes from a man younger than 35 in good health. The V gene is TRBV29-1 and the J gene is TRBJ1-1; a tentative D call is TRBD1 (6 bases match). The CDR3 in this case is CSVDTDSPRNTEAFF. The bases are TGCAGCGTCGATACGGACAGCCCAAGGAACACTGAAGCTTTCTTT.